These T cell receptor beta chains were read from a single sample in a study of cytomegalovirus exposure and HLA in healthy donors. Sequenced by immunoSEQ multiplex PCR; TCRdb stores in-frame clones only, minus some. The sample contains more than 200,000 clones, roughly 83% of which appear only once. The sequencing input was PBMCs. The receptors come from a girl aged 10 to 17 in good health and CMV-seronegative. The CDR3 runs from the conserved cysteine through the conserved F or W. A D gene is named only where the DNA matches it firmly. Clone size is not always given. Where it is, it says once, few, many or a class for expanded clones.

length: 12
D: NA
J: TRBJ2-7
V: TRBV21-1
size: NA
DNA: TGTGCCAGCAGCAAAGGGGCGGGCGAGCAGTACTTC
CDR3: CASSKGAGEQYF

length: 15
D: NA
J: TRBJ2-2
V: TRBV2
size: NA
DNA: TGTGCCAGCAGCCAAATCTATGGGAACACCGGGGAGCTGTTTTTT
CDR3: CASSQIYGNTGELFF

length: 14
D: TRBD1
J: TRBJ1-5
V: TRBV6-5
size: NA
DNA: TGTGCCAGCAGTGAGCAGGGGGGCAATCAGCCCCAGCATTTT
CDR3: CASSEQGGNQPQHF

length: 16
D: TRBD1
J: TRBJ1-1
V: TRBV5-1
size: few
DNA: TGCGCCAGCAGCTCGAACGAACAGGGGGTAGGCACTGAAGCTTTCTTT
CDR3: CASSSNEQGVGTEAFF

length: 15
D: NA
J: TRBJ1-4
V: TRBV13
size: NA
DNA: TGTGCCAGCAGCTTACAAACAGCAACTAATGAAAAACTGTTTTTT
CDR3: CASSLQTATNEKLFF

length: 14
D: TRBD1
J: TRBJ1-2
V: TRBV6-1
size: NA
DNA: TGTGCCAGCACCACGGGACAGGGTCGTCATGGCTACACCTTC
CDR3: CASTTGQGRHGYTF

length: 13
D: NA
J: TRBJ2-5
V: TRBV27
size: NA
DNA: TGTGCCAGCAGTTTATCGGCGGTAGGGGCCCAGTACTTC
CDR3: CASSLSAVGAQYF

length: 15
D: NA
J: TRBJ2-7
V: TRBV27
size: NA
DNA: TGTGCCAGCAGTTTTCAGGGAAGGATGTCCTACGAGCAGTACTTC
CDR3: CASSFQGRMSYEQYF

length: 13
D: TRBD2
J: TRBJ2-3
V: TRBV19
size: NA
DNA: TGTGCCAGTCATTCTAGCGGGAGGCCGGGTCTGGATTTT
CDR3: CASHSSGRPGLDF

length: 15
D: NA
J: TRBJ2-3
V: TRBV7-9
size: NA
DNA: TGTGCCAGCAGCAGCGATGGGGGCGGCACAGATACGCAGTATTTT
CDR3: CASSSDGGGTDTQYF

length: 11
D: NA
J: TRBJ2-7
V: TRBV6-5
size: NA
DNA: TGTGCCAGCAGAACTCGACTGGAGCAGTACTTC
CDR3: CASRTRLEQYF

length: 16
D: TRBD1
J: TRBJ1-2
V: TRBV7-2
size: once
DNA: TGTGCCAGCAGCTTATACCGGACAGGGACGGGGACTGGCTACACCTTC
CDR3: CASSLYRTGTGTGYTF

length: 14
D: TRBD1
J: TRBJ2-7
V: TRBV30
size: NA
DNA: TGTGCCTGGAGTGGTGGGACAGCACCCTACGAGCAGTACTTC
CDR3: CAWSGGTAPYEQYF

length: 15
D: TRBD2
J: TRBJ2-1
V: TRBV5-5
size: once
DNA: TGTGCCAGCAGCCCCCGAGCGGGAGGGAACAATGAGCAGTTCTTC
CDR3: CASSPRAGGNNEQFF

length: 13
D: NA
J: TRBJ1-1
V: TRBV18
size: NA
DNA: TGTGCCAGCTCACCACTTCAGGACACTGAAGCTTTCTTT
CDR3: CASSPLQDTEAFF

length: 11
D: NA
J: TRBJ2-3
V: TRBV7-9
size: NA
DNA: TGTGCCAGCCAGCAGGCAGATACGCAGTATTTT
CDR3: CASQQADTQYF

length: 11
D: NA
J: TRBJ1-1
V: TRBV5-4
size: NA
DNA: TGTGCCAGCAGGGGGGCGGACGAGGCTTTCTTT
CDR3: CASRGADEAFF

length: 15
D: NA
J: TRBJ1-2
V: TRBV19
size: NA
DNA: TGTGCCAGTAGTATGGGGGGATCCCTGCTCTATGGCTACACCTTC
CDR3: CASSMGGSLLYGYTF

length: 14
D: TRBD1
J: TRBJ1-4
V: TRBV6-1
size: NA
DNA: TGTGCCAGCGGTACAGGGGGCGCGGAGGAAAAACTGTTTTTT
CDR3: CASGTGGAEEKLFF

length: 18
D: TRBD1
J: TRBJ1-3
V: TRBV7-9
size: NA
DNA: TGTGCCAGCAGCTGCCTCTATTGGGGACAGCTCTCTGGAAACACCATATATTTT
CDR3: CASSCLYWGQLSGNTIYF

length: 14
D: NA
J: TRBJ1-3
V: TRBV14
size: NA
DNA: TGTGCCAGCAGCCCTACAGGTACTGGAAACACCATATATTTT
CDR3: CASSPTGTGNTIYF

length: 15
D: TRBD2
J: TRBJ2-2
V: TRBV2
size: once
DNA: TGTGCCAGCAGTAGCGGGGGGGCTCTTATCGGGGAGCTGTTTTTT
CDR3: CASSSGGALIGELFF

length: 14
D: NA
J: TRBJ1-5
V: TRBV18
size: NA
DNA: TGTGCCAGCTCACCAATTCCGGGAAATCAGCCCCAGCATTTT
CDR3: CASSPIPGNQPQHF

length: 17
D: NA
J: TRBJ2-1
V: TRBV7-2
size: once
DNA: TGTGCCAGCAGCTTAGGGAGAGCGGGTAGCTCCTACAATGAGCAGTTCTTC
CDR3: CASSLGRAGSSYNEQFF

length: 15
D: NA
J: TRBJ2-3
V: TRBV19
size: NA
DNA: TGTGCCAGTAGTATCGTTACAGGGATGACAGATACGCAGTATTTT
CDR3: CASSIVTGMTDTQYF

length: 17
D: TRBD2
J: TRBJ2-1
V: TRBV7-3
size: NA
DNA: TGTGCCAGCAGCTTAATGGCTAGCGGGGGACTGTCGAATGAGCAGTTCTTC
CDR3: CASSLMASGGLSNEQFF

length: 15
D: NA
J: TRBJ2-2
V: TRBV5-1
size: NA
DNA: TGCGCCAGCAGCTTAGCGGGACAGAACACCGGGGAGCTGTTTTTT
CDR3: CASSLAGQNTGELFF

length: 14
D: NA
J: TRBJ2-5
V: TRBV6-5
size: once
DNA: TGTGCCAGCAGTTACTCTCCTACAGAAGAGACCCAGTACTTC
CDR3: CASSYSPTEETQYF

length: 13
D: NA
J: TRBJ2-3
V: TRBV9
size: NA
DNA: TGTGCCAGCAGCACTCGCCTCAAAGATACGCAGTATTTT
CDR3: CASSTRLKDTQYF

length: 16
D: NA
J: TRBJ2-3
V: TRBV7-2
size: NA
DNA: TGTGCCAGCAGCTCTTCCCGCGGGGCAAACACAGATACGCAGTATTTT
CDR3: CASSSSRGANTDTQYF

length: 13
D: TRBD2
J: TRBJ2-5
V: TRBV5-5
size: NA
DNA: TGTGCCAGCAGCTTCGGGGGGCAAGAGACCCAGTACTTC
CDR3: CASSFGGQETQYF

length: 19
D: TRBD2
J: TRBJ2-1
V: TRBV14
size: NA
DNA: TGTGCCAGCAGCCCAAAACTAGCGGGAGGAATCTGGTCCTACAATGAGCAGTTCTTC
CDR3: CASSPKLAGGIWSYNEQFF

length: 15
D: NA
J: TRBJ2-7
V: TRBV6-5
size: NA
DNA: TGTGCCAGCAGTTACTCCTACGGGACAAATTACGAGCAGTACTTC
CDR3: CASSYSYGTNYEQYF

length: 14
D: TRBD1
J: TRBJ2-1
V: TRBV5-1
size: once
DNA: TGCGCCAGCAGCCACGGGACAGCTTACAATGAGCAGTTCTTC
CDR3: CASSHGTAYNEQFF

length: 14
D: NA
J: TRBJ1-2
V: TRBV10-3
size: NA
DNA: TGTGCCATCAGCGGGGACACAGCTAACTATGGCTACACCTTC
CDR3: CAISGDTANYGYTF

length: 14
D: TRBD1
J: TRBJ1-2
V: TRBV7-2
size: NA
DNA: TGTGCCAGCAGCTTAGGAGGGACAGGGAATGGCTACACCTTC
CDR3: CASSLGGTGNGYTF

length: 11
D: NA
J: TRBJ2-1
V: TRBV5-5
size: NA
DNA: TGTGCCAGCAGCCCGTCAGGTGAGCAGTTCTTC
CDR3: CASSPSGEQFF

length: 14
D: NA
J: TRBJ2-5
V: TRBV5-6
size: NA
DNA: TGTGCCAGCAGTCTCCGGAGTTACCAAGAGACCCAGTACTTC
CDR3: CASSLRSYQETQYF

length: 18
D: TRBD2
J: TRBJ2-2
V: TRBV7-6
size: NA
DNA: TGTGCCAGCAGCTTACTAGCGGGGGGGCCCCCGAACACCGGGGAGCTGTTTTTT
CDR3: CASSLLAGGPPNTGELFF

length: 13
D: NA
J: TRBJ1-2
V: TRBV7-2
size: NA
DNA: TGTGCCAGCAGCTTTCGGACAGAATATGGCTACACCTTC
CDR3: CASSFRTEYGYTF

length: 16
D: NA
J: TRBJ1-2
V: TRBV30
size: NA
DNA: TGTGCCTGGAGTGTACGATGGACAGCCACTAACTATGGCTACACCTTC
CDR3: CAWSVRWTATNYGYTF

length: 13
D: NA
J: TRBJ1-2
V: TRBV6-1
size: NA
DNA: TGTGCCAGCAGTGATAGGGGCCGCGATGGCTACACCTTC
CDR3: CASSDRGRDGYTF

length: 15
D: TRBD1
J: TRBJ1-1
V: TRBV4-3
size: NA
DNA: TGCGCCAGCAGCCAAAGCGGGACAGGGCACACTGAAGCTTTCTTT
CDR3: CASSQSGTGHTEAFF

length: 13
D: TRBD1
J: TRBJ2-7
V: TRBV27
size: NA
DNA: TGTGCCAGCAGTCGGACAGGTACCTACGAGCAGTACTTC
CDR3: CASSRTGTYEQYF

length: 14
D: NA
J: TRBJ1-2
V: TRBV6-5
size: NA
DNA: TGTGCCAGCAGTTACTCGCGCGGGGCCGCTGGCTACACCTTC
CDR3: CASSYSRGAAGYTF

length: 14
D: NA
J: TRBJ1-1
V: TRBV7-2
size: NA
DNA: TGTGCCAGCAGCTTAGGGGTCAGGTCGAATGAAGCTTTCTTT
CDR3: CASSLGVRSNEAFF

length: 15
D: TRBD1
J: TRBJ1-2
V: TRBV28
size: NA
DNA: TGTGCCAGCAGTTCCAACCCGGGGACAGACTATGGCTACACCTTC
CDR3: CASSSNPGTDYGYTF

length: 14
D: TRBD1
J: TRBJ1-4
V: TRBV10-1
size: NA
DNA: TGCGCCAACCGGTTGGGGACAGGGCGCGAAAAACTGTTTTTT
CDR3: CANRLGTGREKLFF

length: 16
D: TRBD1
J: TRBJ1-2
V: TRBV19
size: NA
DNA: TGTGCCAGTAAGGGCACAGGGGTCATTATTAACTATGGCTACACCTTC
CDR3: CASKGTGVIINYGYTF

length: 16
D: NA
J: TRBJ2-2
V: TRBV7-2
size: NA
DNA: TGTGCCAGCAGCCCAAGGGGCAGGGGTCAGACCGGGGAGCTGTTTTTT
CDR3: CASSPRGRGQTGELFF

length: 16
D: TRBD1
J: TRBJ2-7
V: TRBV6-5
size: NA
DNA: TGTGCCAGCAGTTACGGGGGCCCGGGACAGGGACGCGAGCAGTACTTC
CDR3: CASSYGGPGQGREQYF

length: 17
D: NA
J: TRBJ1-4
V: TRBV28
size: NA
DNA: TGTGCCAGCAGTTTCGGGCGGGGGTATCCGGCTAATGAAAAACTGTTTTTT
CDR3: CASSFGRGYPANEKLFF

length: 13
D: NA
J: TRBJ1-2
V: TRBV28
size: once
DNA: TGTGCCAGCAGTTCTGGGGGCGCGGAAGGCTACACCTTC
CDR3: CASSSGGAEGYTF

length: 15
D: NA
J: TRBJ2-7
V: TRBV6-6
size: NA
DNA: TGTGCCAGCACCAACGGAGCAGGGAACTCCTACGAGCAGTACTTC
CDR3: CASTNGAGNSYEQYF

length: 14
D: TRBD2
J: TRBJ2-7
V: TRBV29-1
size: NA
DNA: TGCAGCGTTCTCCTAGCGGGAGGGTTCTACGAGCAGTACTTC
CDR3: CSVLLAGGFYEQYF

length: 15
D: NA
J: TRBJ1-1
V: TRBV5-1
size: NA
DNA: TGCGCCAGCAGCCTCTACAGGGTGGGGAACACTGAAGCTTTCTTT
CDR3: CASSLYRVGNTEAFF

length: 13
D: NA
J: TRBJ1-5
V: TRBV4-1
size: few
DNA: TGCGCCAGCAGCCGAGTAGAGGATCAGCCCCAGCATTTT
CDR3: CASSRVEDQPQHF

length: 18
D: NA
J: TRBJ2-5
V: TRBV21-1
size: NA
DNA: TGTGCCAGCAGCAAAGGACGAGGACTAGCGGGGGTTCAAGAGACCCAGTACTTC
CDR3: CASSKGRGLAGVQETQYF

length: 17
D: NA
J: TRBJ2-1
V: TRBV9
size: NA
DNA: TGTGCCAGCAGCGCCCTCTCGAGGGGGGGTTCTTACAATGAGCAGTTCTTC
CDR3: CASSALSRGGSYNEQFF